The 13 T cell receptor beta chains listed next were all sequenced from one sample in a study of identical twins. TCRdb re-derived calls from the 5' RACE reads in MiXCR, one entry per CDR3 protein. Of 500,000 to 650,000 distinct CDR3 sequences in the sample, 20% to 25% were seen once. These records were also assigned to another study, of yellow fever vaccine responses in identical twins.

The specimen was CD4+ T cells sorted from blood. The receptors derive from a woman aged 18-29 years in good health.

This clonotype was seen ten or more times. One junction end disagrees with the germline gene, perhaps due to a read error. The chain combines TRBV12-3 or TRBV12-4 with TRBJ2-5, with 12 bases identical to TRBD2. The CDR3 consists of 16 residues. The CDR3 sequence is CASSSGLAGPQGTQYF. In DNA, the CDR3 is TGTGCCAGCAGTTCCGGACTAGCGGGACCTCAAGGGACCCAGTACTTC.

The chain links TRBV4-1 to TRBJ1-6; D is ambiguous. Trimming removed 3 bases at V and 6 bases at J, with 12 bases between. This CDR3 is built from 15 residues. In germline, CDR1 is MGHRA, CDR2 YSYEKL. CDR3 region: CASSHLRPSNSPLHF. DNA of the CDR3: TGCGCCAGCAGCCACCTCCGGCCTAGTAATTCACCCCTCCACTTT.

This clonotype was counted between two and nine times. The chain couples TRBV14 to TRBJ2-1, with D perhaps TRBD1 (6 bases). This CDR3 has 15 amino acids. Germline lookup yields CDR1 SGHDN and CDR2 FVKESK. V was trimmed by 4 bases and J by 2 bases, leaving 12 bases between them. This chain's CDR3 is CASSRGHGAYNEQFF. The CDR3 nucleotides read TGTGCCAGCAGCCGGGGACATGGGGCCTACAATGAGCAGTTCTTC.

The CDR3 loop reads CASSQDTPGLAGSYNEQFF. DNA of the CDR3: TGTGCCAGCAGCCAAGATACCCCTGGACTAGCGGGCTCTTACAATGAGCAGTTCTTC. This chain joins TRBV3-1 and TRBJ2-1, with 11 bases matching TRBD2. Germline V gives CDR1 LGHDT, CDR2 YNNKEL (reference sequence). The J segment lost 4 bases and the V segment lost 0 bases, leaving 11 bases of the junction unmatched. The CDR3 totals 19 residues.

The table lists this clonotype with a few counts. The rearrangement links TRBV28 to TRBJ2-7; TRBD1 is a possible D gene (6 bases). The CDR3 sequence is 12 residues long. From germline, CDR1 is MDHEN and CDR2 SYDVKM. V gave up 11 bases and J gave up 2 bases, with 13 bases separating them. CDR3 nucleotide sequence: TGTGCCTGCAACAGGGTACCCTACGAGCAGTACTTC. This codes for CACNRVPYEQYF.

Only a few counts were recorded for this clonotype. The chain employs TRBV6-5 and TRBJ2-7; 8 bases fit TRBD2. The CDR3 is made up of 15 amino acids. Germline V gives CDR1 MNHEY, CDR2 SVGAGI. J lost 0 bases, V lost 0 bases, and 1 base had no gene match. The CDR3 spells CASSYSSGSSYEQYF. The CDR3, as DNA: TGTGCCAGCAGTTACTCAAGCGGGAGCTCCTACGAGCAGTACTTC.

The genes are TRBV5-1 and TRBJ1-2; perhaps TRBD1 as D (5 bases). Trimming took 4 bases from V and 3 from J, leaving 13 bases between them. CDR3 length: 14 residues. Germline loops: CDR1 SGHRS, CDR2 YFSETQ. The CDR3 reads CASSPGDGDYGYTF. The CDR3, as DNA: TGCGCCAGCAGCCCGGGGGACGGGGACTATGGCTACACCTTC.

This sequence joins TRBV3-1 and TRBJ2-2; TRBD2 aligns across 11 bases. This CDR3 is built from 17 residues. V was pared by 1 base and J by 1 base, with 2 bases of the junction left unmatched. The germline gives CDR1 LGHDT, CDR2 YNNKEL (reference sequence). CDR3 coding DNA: TGTGCCAGCAGCCAAGTGACTAGCGGGATGAACACCGGGGAGCTGTTTTTT. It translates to CASSQVTSGMNTGELFF. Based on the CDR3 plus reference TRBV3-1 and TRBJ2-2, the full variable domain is DTAVSQTPKYLVTQMGNDKSIKCEQNLGHDTMYWYKQDSKKFLKIMFSYNNKELIINETVPNRFSPKSPDKAHLNLHINSLELGDSAVYFCASSQVTSGMNTGELFFGEGSRLTVL.

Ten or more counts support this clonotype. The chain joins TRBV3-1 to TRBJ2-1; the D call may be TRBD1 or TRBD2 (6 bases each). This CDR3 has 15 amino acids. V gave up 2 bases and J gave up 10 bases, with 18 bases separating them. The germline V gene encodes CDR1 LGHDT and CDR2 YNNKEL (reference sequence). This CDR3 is CASSQPWGREKEQFF. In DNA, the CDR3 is TGTGCCAGCAGCCAACCTTGGGGGCGGGAAAAAGAGCAGTTCTTC.

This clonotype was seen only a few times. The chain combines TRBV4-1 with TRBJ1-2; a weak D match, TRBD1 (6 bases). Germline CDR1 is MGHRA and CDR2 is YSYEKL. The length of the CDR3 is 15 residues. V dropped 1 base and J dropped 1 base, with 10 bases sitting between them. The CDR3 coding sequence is TGCGCCAGCAGCCAAGCCCCGGACAGTAACTATGGCTACACCTTC. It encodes CASSQAPDSNYGYTF.

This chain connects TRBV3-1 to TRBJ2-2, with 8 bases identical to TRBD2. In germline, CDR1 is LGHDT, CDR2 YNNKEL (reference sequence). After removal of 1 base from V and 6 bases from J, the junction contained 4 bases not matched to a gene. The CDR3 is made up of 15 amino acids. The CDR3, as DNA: TGTGCCAGCAGCCAAGGGACTAGCAGGTCCGGGGAGCTGTTTTTT. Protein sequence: CASSQGTSRSGELFF.

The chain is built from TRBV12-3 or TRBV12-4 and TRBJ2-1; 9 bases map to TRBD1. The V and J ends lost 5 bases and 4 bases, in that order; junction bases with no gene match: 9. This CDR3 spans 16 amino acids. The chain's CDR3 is CASSGPGQGNYNEQFF. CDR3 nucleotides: TGTGCCAGCAGTGGTCCGGGACAGGGTAATTACAATGAGCAGTTCTTC.

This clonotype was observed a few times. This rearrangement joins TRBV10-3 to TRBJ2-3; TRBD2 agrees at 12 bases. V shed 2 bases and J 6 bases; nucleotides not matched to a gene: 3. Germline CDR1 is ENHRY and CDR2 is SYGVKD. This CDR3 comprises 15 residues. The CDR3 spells CAISERTSGTDTQYF. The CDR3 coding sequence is TGTGCCATCAGTGAGCGGACTAGCGGGACTGATACGCAGTATTTT.